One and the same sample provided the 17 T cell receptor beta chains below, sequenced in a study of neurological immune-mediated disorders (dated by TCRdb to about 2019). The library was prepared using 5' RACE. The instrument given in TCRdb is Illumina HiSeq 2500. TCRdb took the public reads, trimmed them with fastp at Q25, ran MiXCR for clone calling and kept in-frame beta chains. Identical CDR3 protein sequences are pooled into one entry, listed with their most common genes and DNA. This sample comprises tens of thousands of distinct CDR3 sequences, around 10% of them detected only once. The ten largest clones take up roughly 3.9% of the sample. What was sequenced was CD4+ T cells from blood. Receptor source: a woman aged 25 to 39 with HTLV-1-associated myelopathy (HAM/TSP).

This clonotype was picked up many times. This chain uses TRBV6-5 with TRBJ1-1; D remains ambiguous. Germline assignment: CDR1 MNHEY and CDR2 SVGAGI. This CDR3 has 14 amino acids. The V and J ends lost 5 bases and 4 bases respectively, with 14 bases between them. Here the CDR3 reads CASSRDDGSTEAFF. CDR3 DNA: TGTGCCAGCAGTCGAGACGACGGGAGCACTGAAGCTTTCTTT.

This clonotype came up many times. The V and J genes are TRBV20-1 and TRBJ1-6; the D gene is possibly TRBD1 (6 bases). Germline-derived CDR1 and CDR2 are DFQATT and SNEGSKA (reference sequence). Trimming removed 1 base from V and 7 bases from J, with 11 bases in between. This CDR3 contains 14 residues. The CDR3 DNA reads TGCAGTGCTAGAGGGGGGCCGTTAAATTCACCCCTCCACTTT. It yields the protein CSARGGPLNSPLHF.

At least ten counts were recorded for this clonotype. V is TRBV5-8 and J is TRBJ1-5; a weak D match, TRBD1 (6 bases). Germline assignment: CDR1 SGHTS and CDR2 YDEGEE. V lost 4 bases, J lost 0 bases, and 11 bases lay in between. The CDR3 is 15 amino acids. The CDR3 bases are TGTGCCAGCAGCCCCGGACAGAATAGCAATCAGCCCCAGCATTTT. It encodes CASSPGQNSNQPQHF. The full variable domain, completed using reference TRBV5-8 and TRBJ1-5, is EAGVTQSPTHLIKTRGQQATLRCSPISGHTSVYWYQQALGLGLQFLLWYDEGEERNRGNFPPRFSGRQFPNYSSELNVNALELEDSALYLCASSPGQNSNQPQHFGDGTRLSIL.

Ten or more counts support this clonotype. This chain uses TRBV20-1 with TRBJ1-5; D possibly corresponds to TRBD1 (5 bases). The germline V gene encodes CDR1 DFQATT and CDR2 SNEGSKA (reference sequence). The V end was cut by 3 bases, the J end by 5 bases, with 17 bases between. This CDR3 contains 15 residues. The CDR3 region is CSASPAGSSDQPQHF. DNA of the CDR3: TGCAGTGCTAGTCCGGCAGGGTCATCGGATCAGCCCCAGCATTTT.

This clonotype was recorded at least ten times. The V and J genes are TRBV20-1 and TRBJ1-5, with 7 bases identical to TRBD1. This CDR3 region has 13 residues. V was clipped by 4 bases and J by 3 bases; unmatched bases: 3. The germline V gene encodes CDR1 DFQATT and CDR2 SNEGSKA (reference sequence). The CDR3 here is CSATTGPNQPQHF. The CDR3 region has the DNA TGCAGTGCTACGACAGGGCCCAATCAGCCCCAGCATTTT.

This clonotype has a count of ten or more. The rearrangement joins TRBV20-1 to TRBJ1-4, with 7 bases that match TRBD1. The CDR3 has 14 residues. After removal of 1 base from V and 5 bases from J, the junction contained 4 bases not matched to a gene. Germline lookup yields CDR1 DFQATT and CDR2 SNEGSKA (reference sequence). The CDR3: CSARARGLNEKLFF. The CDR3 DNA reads TGCAGTGCTAGAGCCAGGGGGTTAAATGAAAAACTGTTTTTT.

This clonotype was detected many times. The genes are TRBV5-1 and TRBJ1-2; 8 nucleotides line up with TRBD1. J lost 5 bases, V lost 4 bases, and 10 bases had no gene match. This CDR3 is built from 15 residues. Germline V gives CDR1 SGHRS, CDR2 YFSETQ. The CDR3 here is CASSLRQGIGYGYTF. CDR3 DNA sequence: TGCGCCAGCAGCCTAAGACAGGGGATTGGATATGGCTACACCTTC.

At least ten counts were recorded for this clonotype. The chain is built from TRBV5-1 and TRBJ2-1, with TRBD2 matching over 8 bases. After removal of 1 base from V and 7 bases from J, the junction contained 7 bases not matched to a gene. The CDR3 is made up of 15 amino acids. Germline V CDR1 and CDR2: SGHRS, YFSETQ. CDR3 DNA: TGCGCCAGCAGCTTGACCGCGGGGGGTTTTAATGAGCAGTTCTTC. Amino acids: CASSLTAGGFNEQFF.

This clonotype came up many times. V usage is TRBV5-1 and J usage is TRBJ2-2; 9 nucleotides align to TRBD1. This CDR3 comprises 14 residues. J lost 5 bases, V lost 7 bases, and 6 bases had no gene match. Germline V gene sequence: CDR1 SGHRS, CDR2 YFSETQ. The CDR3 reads CASRTGTGTGELFF. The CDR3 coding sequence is TGCGCCAGCCGCACCGGGACAGGGACCGGGGAGCTGTTTTTT.

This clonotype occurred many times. The CDR3 region is CAISVGAGAGDTQYF. The CDR3 nucleotides read TGTGCCATCAGTGTAGGGGCGGGGGCTGGAGATACGCAGTATTTT. The V gene is TRBV10-3, the J gene TRBJ2-3, with a possible D match to TRBD2 (7 bases). V dropped 4 bases and J dropped 5 bases, with 16 bases sitting between them. Germline CDR1 and CDR2: ENHRY and SYGVKD. The CDR3 consists of 15 residues.

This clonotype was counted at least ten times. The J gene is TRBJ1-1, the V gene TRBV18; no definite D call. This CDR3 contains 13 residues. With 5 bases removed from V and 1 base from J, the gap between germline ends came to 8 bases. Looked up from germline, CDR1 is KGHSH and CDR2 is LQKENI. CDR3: CASSSSGNTEAFF. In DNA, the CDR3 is TGTGCCAGCTCATCTTCCGGGAACACTGAAGCTTTCTTT.

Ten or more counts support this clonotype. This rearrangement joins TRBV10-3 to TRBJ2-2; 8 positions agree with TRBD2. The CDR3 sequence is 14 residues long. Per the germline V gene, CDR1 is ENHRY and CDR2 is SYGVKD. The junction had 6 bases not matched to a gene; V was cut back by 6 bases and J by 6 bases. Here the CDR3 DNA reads TGTGCCATCAGCTCCGGGACTAGTTCCGGGGAGCTGTTTTTT. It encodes CAISSGTSSGELFF.

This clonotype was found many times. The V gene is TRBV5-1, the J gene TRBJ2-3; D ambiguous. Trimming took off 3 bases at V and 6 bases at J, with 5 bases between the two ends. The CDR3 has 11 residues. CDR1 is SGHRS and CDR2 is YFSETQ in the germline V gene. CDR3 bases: TGCGCCAGCAGCTCTGGTGATACGCAGTATTTT. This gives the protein CASSSGDTQYF.

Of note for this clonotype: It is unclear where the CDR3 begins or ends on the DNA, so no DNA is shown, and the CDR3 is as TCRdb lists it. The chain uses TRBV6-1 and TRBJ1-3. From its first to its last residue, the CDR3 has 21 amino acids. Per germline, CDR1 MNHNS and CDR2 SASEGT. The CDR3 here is CASSFYICSASSGSSGNTIYF.

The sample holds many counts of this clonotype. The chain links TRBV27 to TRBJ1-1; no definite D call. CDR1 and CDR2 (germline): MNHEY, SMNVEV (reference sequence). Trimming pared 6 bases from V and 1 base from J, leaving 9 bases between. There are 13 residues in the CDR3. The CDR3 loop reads CASRGRRNTEAFF. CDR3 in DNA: TGTGCCAGCAGGGGCCGAAGGAACACTGAAGCTTTCTTT.

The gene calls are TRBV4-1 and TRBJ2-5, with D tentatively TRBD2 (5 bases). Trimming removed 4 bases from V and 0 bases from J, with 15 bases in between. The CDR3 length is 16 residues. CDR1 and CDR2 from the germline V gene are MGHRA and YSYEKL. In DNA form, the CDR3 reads TGCGCCAGCAGCCGCGGACTGGCGGTCAACCAAGAGACCCAGTACTTC. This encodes CASSRGLAVNQETQYF.

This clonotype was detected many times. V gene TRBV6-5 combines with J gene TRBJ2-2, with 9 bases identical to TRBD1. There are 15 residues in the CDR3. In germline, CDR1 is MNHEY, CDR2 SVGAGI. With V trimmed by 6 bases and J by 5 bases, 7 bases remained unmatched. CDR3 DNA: TGTGCCAGCAGGCCCGGGGGACAGGGAACCGGGGAGCTGTTTTTT. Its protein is CASRPGGQGTGELFF.